These 26 T cell receptor beta chains were sequenced from one sample in a study of T-cell memory formation after mild COVID-19. Each CDR3 protein gets one entry after TCRdb re-called the 5' RACE reads with MiXCR. The sample holds hundreds of thousands of distinct CDR3 sequences, 20% to 25% seen once. Material: PBMCs or a T cell subset sorted from them (not recorded which). The source of these receptors is an adult woman who had mild COVID-19 (a few samples of this study predate the infection). Cell type and time point are not known.

This clonotype turned up a few times. The gene calls are TRBV24-1 and TRBJ2-1; 8 bases align to TRBD1. Trimming took 3 bases from V and 8 from J; bases not matched to a gene: 11. CDR1 and CDR2 (germline): KGHDR, SFDVKD. The CDR3 spans 16 residues. As DNA, the CDR3 is TGTGCCACCAGTGATAGCGGACAGGGTAGGAGGTATGAGCAGTTCTTC. It yields the protein CATSDSGQGRRYEQFF.

This clonotype was seen a handful of times. The rearrangement uses TRBV20-1 and TRBJ2-5; no clear D. With 2 bases removed from V and 5 bases from J, the gap between germline ends came to 6 bases. The CDR3 sequence is 11 residues long. Germline V CDR1 and CDR2: DFQATT, SNEGSKA (reference sequence). The CDR3 here is CSARIPETQYF. DNA of the CDR3: TGCAGTGCTAGAATACCGGAGACCCAGTACTTC.

This chain connects TRBV7-2 to TRBJ1-1; D might be TRBD1 (5 bases). Trimming left V 5 bases short and J 3 bases short, with 13 bases between. There are 14 residues in the CDR3. CDR1 and CDR2 from the germline V gene are SGHTA and FQGNSA. The chain's CDR3 is CASSGSGTYTEAFF. The CDR3 DNA sequence: TGTGCCAGCAGCGGAAGCGGGACTTACACTGAAGCTTTCTTT.

The chain joins TRBV5-4 to TRBJ2-1; 10 positions match TRBD2. V lost 0 bases, J lost 3 bases, and 3 bases stayed unmatched. The CDR3 has 16 amino acids. Germline-derived CDR1 and CDR2 are SGHNT and YYREEE (reference sequence). The CDR3 region has the DNA TGTGCCAGCAGCTTGGTAGCTAGCGGGGGCTACAATGAGCAGTTCTTC. Protein: CASSLVASGGYNEQFF.

This clonotype was observed many times. The chain combines TRBV11-2 with TRBJ1-4, with D maybe TRBD1 (6 bases). The germline V and J ends were trimmed by 5 bases and 7 bases, with 14 bases remaining between them. The CDR3 runs to 14 residues. Germline assignment: CDR1 SGHAT and CDR2 FQNNGV. This CDR3 reads CASSTGRGGEKLFF. In DNA, the CDR3 is TGTGCCAGCAGCACAGGGCGGGGAGGTGAAAAACTGTTTTTT.

The rearrangement joins TRBV11-3 to TRBJ2-5; no definite D call. Trimming removed 8 bases from V and 5 bases from J, with 21 bases in between. CDR1 SGHNT and CDR2 YENEEA come from the germline V gene. This CDR3 comprises 15 residues. Written as DNA, the CDR3 is TGTGCCAGCGGCTACAGCCGGGCCGGAGTGGAGACCCAGTACTTC. Encoded protein: CASGYSRAGVETQYF.

The genes are TRBV5-1 and TRBJ2-1; weak D call: TRBD2 (6 bases). CDR3 size: 15 residues. Germline V lookup: CDR1 SGHRS, CDR2 YFSETQ. V was pared by 0 bases and J by 7 bases, with 14 bases between. CDR3 amino acids: CASSLVGDSQNEQFF. CDR3 coding DNA: TGCGCCAGCAGCTTGGTAGGGGACTCACAAAATGAGCAGTTCTTC.

This clonotype was observed a few times. CDR3 sequence: CASSLEPGTAEQYF. CDR3 sequence (DNA): TGTGCCAGCAGCTTAGAGCCAGGTACTGCCGAGCAGTACTTC. This rearrangement joins TRBV11-2 to TRBJ2-7, with D unclear. The V end was cut by 0 bases, the J end by 6 bases, with 12 bases between. The CDR3 has 14 amino acids. Germline V gives CDR1 SGHAT, CDR2 FQNNGV.

The chain has TRBV29-1 and TRBJ2-5; TRBD2 agrees at 12 bases. Germline CDR1 and CDR2: SQVTM and ANQGSEA. Losses at the gene ends were 4 bases for V and 4 bases for J; bases not matched to a gene: 10. This CDR3 contains 16 residues. In DNA, the CDR3 is TGCAGCGTTGTTCCTAGCGGGGGGGTCTTTCCAGAGACCCAGTACTTC. Its translation: CSVVPSGGVFPETQYF.

The rearrangement joins TRBV9 to TRBJ2-1; D is possibly TRBD1 (5 bases). This CDR3 spans 17 amino acids. V lost 3 bases and J 0 bases, leaving 16 bases between the germline ends. CDR1 is SGDLS, CDR2 YYNGEE, per germline. The CDR3 loop reads CASSGQGFPSSYNEQFF. CDR3 sequence (DNA): TGTGCCAGCAGCGGCCAGGGTTTCCCGAGCTCCTACAATGAGCAGTTCTTC.

This clonotype was detected a few times. The genes are TRBV5-1 and TRBJ2-3; TRBD1 matches at 10 bases. V was pared by 4 bases and J by 4 bases, with 9 bases of the junction left unmatched. Germline values: CDR1 SGHRS, CDR2 YFSETQ. The CDR3 covers 16 residues. The CDR3 here is CASSPAVTGGADTQYF. CDR3 sequence (DNA): TGCGCCAGCAGCCCGGCGGTGACAGGGGGCGCAGATACGCAGTATTTT.

The V and J genes are TRBV20-1 and TRBJ2-1; 11 bases fit TRBD2. The CDR3 length is 20 residues. CDR1 is DFQATT and CDR2 is SNEGSKA in the germline V gene (reference sequence). Trimming removed 0 bases from V and 1 base from J; junction bases left unmatched: 14. The CDR3 nucleotides are TGCAGTGCTAGAGATGGTGGGGGACTAGCGGCCCCGGAGTCCTACAATGAGCAGTTCTTC. As protein: CSARDGGGLAAPESYNEQFF.

This chain joins TRBV5-6 and TRBJ2-7; 9 bases match TRBD2. The germline V gene encodes CDR1 SGHDT and CDR2 YYEEEE. Trimming at V came to 5 bases and at J to 4 bases, leaving 16 bases not matched to a gene. There are 17 residues in the CDR3. CDR3 DNA sequence: TGTGCCAGCAGTTCGACTAGCGGAGTTTCTCACGGGTACGAGCAGTACTTC. Its protein is CASSSTSGVSHGYEQYF.

The chain has TRBV24-1 and TRBJ2-7; perhaps D is TRBD1 or TRBD2 (5 bases each). The CDR3 contains 15 residues. Per the germline V gene, CDR1 is KGHDR and CDR2 is SFDVKD. The V gene lost 3 bases and the J gene lost 3 bases, with 14 bases spanning the gap. The CDR3 nucleotides are TGTGCCACCAGTGATCGCCCGGGACGGAGCTACGAGCAGTACTTC. It yields the protein CATSDRPGRSYEQYF.

This sequence joins TRBV18 and TRBJ1-1, with a possible D match to TRBD1 (5 bases). With 1 base removed from V and 5 bases from J, the gap between germline ends came to 20 bases. This CDR3 spans 17 amino acids. CDR1 and CDR2 from the germline V gene are KGHSH and LQKENI. The CDR3 reads CASSPLLAFLGGTEAFF. CDR3 in DNA: TGTGCCAGCTCACCACTTCTGGCCTTCCTTGGGGGGACTGAAGCTTTCTTT. Combining the CDR3 with reference TRBV18 and TRBJ1-1 gives the whole variable domain NAGVMQNPRHLVRRRGQEARLRCSPMKGHSHVYWYRQLPEEGLKFMVYLQKENIIDESGMPKERFSAEFPKEGPSILRIQQVVRGDSAAYFCASSPLLAFLGGTEAFFGQGTRLTVV.

The gene calls are TRBV3-1 and TRBJ2-3; D call uncertain. The germline V and J ends were trimmed by 5 bases and 2 bases, with 8 bases remaining between them. This CDR3 region has 13 residues. Germline V CDR1 and CDR2: LGHDT, YNNKEL (reference sequence). CDR3: CASSVQFTDTQYF. As DNA, the CDR3 is TGTGCCAGCAGCGTACAATTCACAGATACGCAGTATTTT.

This clonotype was counted at least ten times. A read error may account for a junction end that differs from germline. The chain links TRBV5-1 to TRBJ2-2; D gene ambiguous. This CDR3 has 12 residues. CDR1 is SGHRS and CDR2 is YFSETQ in the germline V gene. CDR3 amino acids: CASSLSPGELFF. The CDR3 DNA follows: TGTGCCAGCAGTTTATCGCCCGGGGAGCTGTTTTTT. Variable domain in full (rest from reference TRBV5-1 and TRBJ2-2): KAGVTQTPRYLIKTRGQQVTLSCSPISGHRSVSWYQQTPGQGLQFLFEYFSETQRNKGNFPGRFSGRQFSNSRSEMNVSTLELGDSALYLCASSLSPGELFFGEGSRLTVL.

The V gene is TRBV4-1, the J gene TRBJ2-3, with TRBD1 as a possible D gene (6 bases). There are 15 residues in the CDR3. The germline V gene encodes CDR1 MGHRA and CDR2 YSYEKL. Trimming left V 0 bases short and J 2 bases short, with 9 bases between. The CDR3 coding sequence is TGCGCCAGCAGCCAAGAAGACAGGTCCACAGATACGCAGTATTTT. It specifies CASSQEDRSTDTQYF.

The chain links TRBV5-1 to TRBJ2-7; 9 nucleotides match TRBD1. Germline-derived CDR1 and CDR2 are SGHRS and YFSETQ. The CDR3 runs to 13 residues. Trimming at V came to 7 bases and at J to 3 bases, leaving 5 bases not matched to a gene. In nucleotides, the CDR3 is TGCGCCAGCGGCTCGGGACAGGGCTACGAGCAGTACTTC. Protein: CASGSGQGYEQYF.

This clonotype was picked up many times. The chain recombines TRBV5-1 with TRBJ2-5; TRBD2 matches 8 bases. The CDR3 is 16 amino acids. V was clipped by 0 bases and J by 2 bases; unmatched bases: 6. Germline V gene sequence: CDR1 SGHRS, CDR2 YFSETQ. CDR3 sequence reads: CASSLGSGGGQETQYF. In DNA form, the CDR3 reads TGCGCCAGCAGCTTGGGCTCCGGGGGGGGTCAAGAGACCCAGTACTTC.

The genes are TRBV12-3 or TRBV12-4 and TRBJ2-3, with 8 bases matching TRBD1. This CDR3 is built from 16 residues. The ends lost 7 bases at V and 2 bases at J; junction bases unmatched: 11. The CDR3 spells CASTNAGTGPTDTQYF. The CDR3 coding sequence is TGTGCCAGCACCAACGCCGGGACAGGACCCACAGATACGCAGTATTTT.

This clonotype was counted only a few times. J is TRBJ2-5 and V is TRBV24-1, with D maybe TRBD1 (5 bases). V lost 4 bases and J 4 bases, leaving 15 bases between the germline ends. This CDR3 has 15 residues. The germline V gene encodes CDR1 KGHDR and CDR2 SFDVKD. The CDR3 loop is CATSEPNQGIETQYF. In DNA form, the CDR3 reads TGTGCCACCAGTGAACCCAATCAGGGTATAGAGACCCAGTACTTC.

This clonotype was found a few times. The chain joins TRBV20-1 to TRBJ2-1, with 7 bases matching TRBD1. This CDR3 region has 16 residues. After removal of 0 bases from V and 7 bases from J, the junction contained 12 bases not matched to a gene. Germline values: CDR1 DFQATT, CDR2 SNEGSKA (reference sequence). CDR3 nucleotide sequence: TGCAGTGCTAGAGACCGTAAGGGGGCGCGGTCGAATGAGCAGTTCTTC. Protein product: CSARDRKGARSNEQFF.

V is TRBV29-1 and J is TRBJ1-2, with a possible D match to TRBD1 (5 bases). Trimming stripped 5 bases from V and 4 bases from J, with 14 bases between. The CDR3 covers 13 residues. In germline, CDR1 is SQVTM, CDR2 ANQGSEA. DNA for the CDR3: TGCAGCGTTCGAGGGGCGGGTAGCTATGGCTACACCTTC. Translating gives CSVRGAGSYGYTF.

This sequence joins TRBV29-1 and TRBJ1-1, with TRBD1 matching over 8 bases. CDR1 and CDR2 from the germline V gene are SQVTM and ANQGSEA. The ends lost 6 bases at V and 6 bases at J; junction bases unmatched: 12. The CDR3 sequence is 14 residues long. The CDR3 region is CSVNNPGGASEAFF. CDR3 nucleotides: TGCAGCGTGAATAACCCAGGGGGCGCATCTGAAGCTTTCTTT.

This clonotype was seen a few times. The chain carries TRBV12-3 or TRBV12-4 and TRBJ1-1; D gene unclear. V was clipped by 4 bases and J by 1 base, with 16 bases between them. The CDR3 has 16 amino acids. The CDR3 DNA follows: TGTGCCAGCAGTTCGCCCCCCCGGGGAAGGAACACTGAAGCTTTCTTT. Amino acids: CASSSPPRGRNTEAFF.